Below, 25 T cell receptor beta chains from the same sample are listed, as sequenced in a study of T cell responses to AZD1222 COVID-19 vaccine. Data came from immunoSEQ multiplex PCR; TCRdb stores just in-frame clones and leaves some out. The sample lists 80,000 to 100,000 clones; approximately 85% were seen once. The material was peripheral blood, obtained 28 days after the second AZD1222 dose. The receptors come from an adult who received the AZD1222 COVID-19 vaccine.

This chain connects TRBV29-1 to TRBJ2-6; 7 positions agree with TRBD1. This CDR3 has 17 amino acids. The V gene end was trimmed by 1 base and the J gene end by 1 base; junction bases not matched to a gene: 7. Per the germline V gene, CDR1 is SQVTM and CDR2 is ANQGSEA. The CDR3 DNA reads as TGCAGCGTTGAAGTCGGACAGGATAGGTCTGGGGCCAACGTCCTGACTTTC. The encoded protein is CSVEVGQDRSGANVLTF.

V and J are TRBV10-3 and TRBJ2-2; TRBD2 matches 8 bases. The V gene end was trimmed by 4 bases and the J gene end by 5 bases; junction bases not matched to a gene: 6. CDR3 length equals 15 residues. The germline gives CDR1 ENHRY, CDR2 SYGVKD. The CDR3 spells CAISVSGSFTGELFF. The CDR3 coding sequence is TGTGCCATCAGTGTCAGCGGGAGTTTTACCGGGGAGCTGTTTTTT.

This clone appeared a few times. The rearrangement joins TRBV5-1 to TRBJ2-1; tentative D call: TRBD2 (5 bases). CDR3 length: 17 amino acids. V was cut by 4 bases and J by 9 bases, with 26 bases left in between. Germline V CDR1 and CDR2: SGHRS, YFSETQ. The CDR3 DNA reads as TGCGCCAGCAGCGTCGCGAGCGAGGCTAGCCGGTATGCTGAGCAGTTCTTC. It is translated as CASSVASEASRYAEQFF.

This rearrangement joins TRBV7-9 to TRBJ1-1; TRBD1 might be the D (5 bases). From germline, CDR1 is SEHNR and CDR2 FQNEAQ (reference sequence). Trimming removed 3 bases at V and 6 bases at J, with 8 bases between. The CDR3 consists of 12 residues. DNA for the CDR3: TGTGCCAGCAGCTTTACGGGGGCTGAAGCTTTCTTT. As protein: CASSFTGAEAFF. The whole variable domain, remainder taken from reference TRBV7-9 and TRBJ1-1, is DTGVSQNPRHKITKRGQNVTFRCDPISEHNRLYWYRQTLGQGPEFLTYFQNEAQLEKSRLLSDRFSAERPKGSFSTLEIQRTEQGDSAMYLCASSFTGAEAFFGQGTRLTVV.

This chain joins TRBV11-3 and TRBJ1-1; D perhaps matches TRBD1 (5 bases). The CDR3 totals 15 residues. Germline V gene lookup returns CDR1 SGHNT and CDR2 YENEEA. V was cut by 1 base and J by 5 bases, with 14 bases left in between. This CDR3 is CASSLAPGLGTEAFF. CDR3 bases: TGTGCCAGCAGCTTAGCCCCAGGGCTTGGGACTGAAGCTTTCTTT.

The chain has TRBV2 and TRBJ1-1; tentative D call: TRBD1 (5 bases). The V gene lost 7 bases and the J gene lost 4 bases, with 16 bases spanning the gap. The CDR3 has 14 residues. Germline CDR1 SNHLY, CDR2 FYNNEI. The CDR3 loop is CASKGRVVSTEAFF. CDR3 DNA sequence: TGTGCCAGCAAAGGCAGGGTCGTAAGCACTGAAGCTTTCTTT.

The genes are TRBV11-3 and TRBJ2-1; TRBD1 matches at 10 bases. Germline CDR1 reads SGHNT; CDR2 reads YENEEA. The CDR3 extends over 17 amino acids. With V trimmed by 5 bases and J by 7 bases, 14 bases remained unmatched. CDR3 in amino acids: CASSPVLGRTGGNEQFF. DNA for the CDR3: TGTGCCAGCAGCCCCGTTCTCGGGCGGACAGGGGGAAATGAGCAGTTCTTC.

The gene calls are TRBV29-1 and TRBJ2-3; 9 positions match TRBD2. Trimming at V came to 5 bases and at J to 3 bases, leaving 6 bases not matched to a gene. The CDR3 sequence is 14 residues long. The germline gives CDR1 SQVTM, CDR2 ANQGSEA. CDR3 sequence reads: CSVSLAGVTDTQYF. The CDR3 DNA reads TGCAGCGTTTCATTAGCGGGAGTTACAGATACGCAGTATTTT.

This chain connects TRBV6-2 or TRBV6-3 to TRBJ1-1, with 7 bases lining up with TRBD1. Trimming at V came to 4 bases and at J to 6 bases, leaving 8 bases not matched to a gene. CDR3 length: 14 residues. Germline CDR1 reads MNHEY; CDR2 reads SVGEGT. Here the CDR3 reads CASSSPRGSAEAFF. As DNA, the CDR3 is TGTGCCAGCAGTTCCCCCAGGGGGAGCGCTGAAGCTTTCTTT.

This sequence joins TRBV4-3 and TRBJ1-1; D uncertain. In germline, CDR1 is LGHNA, CDR2 YSLEER. The ends were cut back, 1 base at V and 4 bases at J, with 10 bases in the middle. The CDR3 extends over 14 amino acids. The CDR3 nucleotides are TGCGCCAGCAGCCAAGTGGGGTTTGCCACTGAAGCTTTCTTT. Translating it yields CASSQVGFATEAFF.

This chain links TRBV7-9 with TRBJ1-2, with D possibly being TRBD1 (5 bases). Trimming took 5 bases from V and 2 from J, leaving 9 bases between them. The CDR3 consists of 13 residues. CDR1 and CDR2 (germline): SEHNR, FQNEAQ (reference sequence). CDR3 DNA sequence: TGTGCCAGCAGCCCGAGACAGAACTATGGCTACACCTTC. Translated, it gives CASSPRQNYGYTF.

V is TRBV27 and J is TRBJ1-5, with unresolved D. The CDR3 contains 12 residues. V gave up 5 bases and J gave up 0 bases, with 2 bases separating them. Germline V lookup: CDR1 MNHEY, CDR2 SMNVEV (reference sequence). CDR3 protein: CASSTSNQPQHF. The CDR3 nucleotides read TGTGCCAGCAGTACTAGCAATCAGCCCCAGCATTTT.

The V call is TRBV5-1, the J call TRBJ2-7; D is undetermined. CDR1 SGHRS and CDR2 YFSETQ come from the germline V gene. V gave up 0 bases and J gave up 3 bases, with 7 bases separating them. CDR3 size: 13 residues. In nucleotides, the CDR3 is TGCGCCAGCAGCTTGGGGCAGTTCTACGAGCAGTACTTC. It yields the protein CASSLGQFYEQYF.

V is TRBV9 and J is TRBJ2-2; TRBD1 matches at 7 bases. Germline CDR1 and CDR2: SGDLS and YYNGEE. The CDR3 covers 15 residues. Unmatched junction bases numbered 4, after V lost 0 bases and J lost 5 bases. The CDR3 reads CASSVGGGRTGELFF. For the CDR3, the DNA is TGTGCCAGCAGCGTAGGAGGGGGCCGAACCGGGGAGCTGTTTTTT.

This clone was observed a few times. J is TRBJ1-5 and V is TRBV4-2; D call uncertain. Between the trimmed V and J ends, which lost 4 bases and 5 bases, there was a span of 9 bases. CDR1 is LGHNA and CDR2 is YNFKEQ in the germline V gene. This CDR3 spans 13 amino acids. CDR3 sequence (DNA): TGTGCCAGCAGCCGGATGTTAGATCAGCCCCAGCATTTT. Protein sequence: CASSRMLDQPQHF.

This chain connects TRBV7-2 to TRBJ2-5; D not certain. This CDR3 region has 13 residues. Germline V CDR1 and CDR2: SGHTA, FQGNSA. V was pared by 6 bases and J by 3 bases, with 11 bases between. The CDR3 region is CASRRGRKETQYF. CDR3 DNA sequence: TGTGCCAGCAGGCGCGGACGGAAAGAGACCCAGTACTTC.

The chain joins TRBV18 to TRBJ2-5; 8 bases align to TRBD2. The ends lost 3 bases at V and 5 bases at J; junction bases unmatched: 8. The CDR3 is 15 amino acids. Germline values: CDR1 KGHSH, CDR2 LQKENI. The CDR3 coding sequence is TGTGCCAGCTCACCCGTCTGGACTAGCAAGGAGACCCAGTACTTC. This encodes CASSPVWTSKETQYF.

With regard to this clone: At one of its ends the junction is not consistent with the germline gene, which may arise from a read error. The CDR3 region has the DNA TGTGCCAGCACCGAAAATCGAGGGAGGGTAAGGTTC. Protein: CASTENRGRVRF. The chain couples TRBV12-3 or TRBV12-4 to TRBJ1-2; D call uncertain. This CDR3 has 12 residues.

This clone showed up just once. The V call is TRBV6-2 or TRBV6-3, the J call TRBJ1-5, with D unresolved. This CDR3 is 12 amino acids long. Germline V gives CDR1 MNHEY, CDR2 SVGEGT. With 6 bases removed from V and 4 bases from J, the gap between germline ends came to 7 bases. The CDR3: CASSWPNQPQHF. CDR3 coding DNA: TGTGCCAGCAGCTGGCCTAATCAGCCCCAGCATTTT.

This clone was picked up a small number of times. The V call is TRBV5-8, the J call TRBJ2-2; no clear D gene. The CDR3 length is 17 residues. V was trimmed by 4 bases and J by 0 bases, leaving 16 bases between them. Germline values: CDR1 SGHTS, CDR2 YDEGEE. The CDR3 loop reads CASSPVLSRANTGELFF. The DNA for the CDR3 is TGTGCCAGCAGCCCGGTTCTCAGCCGAGCGAACACCGGGGAGCTGTTTTTT. Combining the CDR3 with reference TRBV5-8 and TRBJ2-2 gives the whole variable domain EAGVTQSPTHLIKTRGQQATLRCSPISGHTSVYWYQQALGLGLQFLLWYDEGEERNRGNFPPRFSGRQFPNYSSELNVNALELEDSALYLCASSPVLSRANTGELFFGEGSRLTVL.

The V call is TRBV7-9, the J call TRBJ1-3, with a tentative D call TRBD1 (5 bases). V gave up 6 bases and J gave up 8 bases, with 17 bases separating them. CDR1 is SEHNR and CDR2 is FQNEAQ in the germline V gene (reference sequence). The CDR3 runs 14 residues. Here the CDR3 reads CASRPDSARDTIYF. The CDR3 DNA reads TGTGCCAGCAGACCTGACAGTGCTAGAGACACCATATATTTT.

CDR3 region: CASIIRGPGGIGSGNEQFF. CDR3 DNA: TGTGCCAGCATCATTCGCGGGCCCGGGGGAATCGGTAGTGGAAATGAGCAGTTCTTC. The chain links TRBV5-5 to TRBJ2-1, with TRBD2 as a possible D gene (6 bases). Germline CDR1 is SGHKS and CDR2 is YYEKEE (reference sequence). This CDR3 has 19 residues. V dropped 6 bases and J dropped 7 bases, with 32 bases sitting between them.

The V gene is TRBV11-3, the J gene TRBJ1-2, with no clear D. This CDR3 contains 12 residues. Trimming removed 3 bases at V and 8 bases at J, with 10 bases between. Germline CDR1 SGHNT, CDR2 YENEEA. CDR3 loop: CASSLGRRGYTF. DNA for the CDR3: TGTGCCAGCAGCTTGGGTCGTCGGGGCTACACCTTC.

The CDR3 DNA reads TGTGCCAGCAGCCAAGGCATAACCTACGAGCAGTACTTC. Translating gives CASSQGITYEQYF. V and J are TRBV11-2 and TRBJ2-7; no clear D. The CDR3 contains 13 residues. V shed 5 bases and J shed 2 bases, with 10 bases lying between them. In germline, CDR1 is SGHAT, CDR2 FQNNGV.

This chain connects TRBV2 to TRBJ1-2; possibly TRBD1 for D (5 bases). V lost 7 bases, J lost 4 bases, and 16 bases lay in between. This CDR3 has 14 residues. Germline V lookup: CDR1 SNHLY, CDR2 FYNNEI. In DNA, the CDR3 is TGTGCCAGCACCCCCTCGGGGACCTTCTATGGCTACACCTTC. It translates to CASTPSGTFYGYTF.